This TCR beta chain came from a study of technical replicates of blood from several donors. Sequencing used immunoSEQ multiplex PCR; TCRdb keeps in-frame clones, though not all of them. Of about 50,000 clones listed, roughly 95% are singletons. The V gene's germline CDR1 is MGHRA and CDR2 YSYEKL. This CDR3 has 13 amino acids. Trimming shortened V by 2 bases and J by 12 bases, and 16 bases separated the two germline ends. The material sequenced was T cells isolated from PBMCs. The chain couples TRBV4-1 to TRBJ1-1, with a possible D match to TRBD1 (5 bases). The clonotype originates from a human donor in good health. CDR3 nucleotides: TGCGCCAGCAGCCAATTGACAGACCCACAAACTTTCTTT. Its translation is CASSQLTDPQTFF.